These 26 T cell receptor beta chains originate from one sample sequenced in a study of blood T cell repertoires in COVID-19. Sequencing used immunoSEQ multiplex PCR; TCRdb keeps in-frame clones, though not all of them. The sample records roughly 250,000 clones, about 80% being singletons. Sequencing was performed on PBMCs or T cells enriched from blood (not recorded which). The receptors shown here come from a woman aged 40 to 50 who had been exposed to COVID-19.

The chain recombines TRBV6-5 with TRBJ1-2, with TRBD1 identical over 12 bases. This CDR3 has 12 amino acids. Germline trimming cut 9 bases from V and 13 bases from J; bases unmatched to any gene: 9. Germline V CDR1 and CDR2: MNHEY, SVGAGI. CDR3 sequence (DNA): TGTGCCAGTGGGGACAGGGGGCGCGATAGCACCTTC. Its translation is CASGDRGRDSTF.

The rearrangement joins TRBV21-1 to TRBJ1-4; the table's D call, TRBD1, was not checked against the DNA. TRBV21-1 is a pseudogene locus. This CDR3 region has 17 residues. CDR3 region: CASSKRNTGPDNEKLFF. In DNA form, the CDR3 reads TGTGCCAGCAGCAAAAGGAACACTGGGCCGGATAATGAAAAACTGTTTTTT.

The CDR3 DNA follows: TGCAGCGGGGACAGGGGGGAGGGCTACACCTTC. Translation gives CSGDRGEGYTF. The chain has TRBV20-1 and TRBJ1-2; 11 bases are shared with TRBD1. The CDR3 totals 11 residues. Germline V lookup: CDR1 DFQATT, CDR2 SNEGSKA (reference sequence).

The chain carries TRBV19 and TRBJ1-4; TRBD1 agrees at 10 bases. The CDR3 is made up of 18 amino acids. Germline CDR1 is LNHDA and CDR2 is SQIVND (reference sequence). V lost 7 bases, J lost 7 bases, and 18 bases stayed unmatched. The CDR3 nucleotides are TGTGCCAGTATACCCACCGGGACAGGGGCCAGACTCGGTGAAAAACTGTTTTTT. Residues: CASIPTGTGARLGEKLFF.

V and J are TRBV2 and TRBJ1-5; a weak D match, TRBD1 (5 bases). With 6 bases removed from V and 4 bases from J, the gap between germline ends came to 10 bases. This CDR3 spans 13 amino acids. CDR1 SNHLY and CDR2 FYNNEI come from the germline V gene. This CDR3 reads CASSKEGNQPQHF. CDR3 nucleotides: TGTGCCAGCAGCAAGGAGGGGAATCAGCCCCAGCATTTT. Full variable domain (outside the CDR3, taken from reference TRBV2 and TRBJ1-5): EPEVTQTPSHQVTQMGQEVILRCVPISNHLYFYWYRQILGQKVEFLVSFYNNEISEKSEIFDDQFSVERPDGSNFTLKIRSTKLEDSAMYFCASSKEGNQPQHFGDGTRLSIL.

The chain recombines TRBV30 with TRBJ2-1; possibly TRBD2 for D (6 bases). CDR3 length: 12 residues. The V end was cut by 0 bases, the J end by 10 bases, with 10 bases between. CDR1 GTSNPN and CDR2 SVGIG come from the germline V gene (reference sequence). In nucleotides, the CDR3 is TGTGCCTGGAGTGTGGGGGGAGGCGAGCAGTTCTTC. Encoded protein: CAWSVGGGEQFF. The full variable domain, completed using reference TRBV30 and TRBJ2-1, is SQTIHQWPATLVQPVGSPLSLECTVEGTSNPNLYWYRQAAGRGLQLLFYSVGIGQISSEVPQNLSASRPQDRQFILSSKKLLLSDSGFYLCAWSVGGGEQFFGPGTRLTVL.

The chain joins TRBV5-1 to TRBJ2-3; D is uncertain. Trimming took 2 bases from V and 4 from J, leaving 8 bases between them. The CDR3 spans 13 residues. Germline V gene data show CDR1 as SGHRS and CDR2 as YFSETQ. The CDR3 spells CASSFESPDTQYF. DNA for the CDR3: TGCGCCAGCAGCTTCGAGTCCCCAGATACGCAGTATTTT.

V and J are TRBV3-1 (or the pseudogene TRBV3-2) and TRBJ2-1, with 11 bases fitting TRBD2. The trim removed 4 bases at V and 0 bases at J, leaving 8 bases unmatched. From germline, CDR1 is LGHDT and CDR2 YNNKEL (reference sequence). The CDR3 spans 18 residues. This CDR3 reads CASSPRASGGFSYNEQFF. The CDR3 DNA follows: TGTGCCAGCAGCCCTAGGGCTAGCGGGGGGTTCTCCTACAATGAGCAGTTCTTC.

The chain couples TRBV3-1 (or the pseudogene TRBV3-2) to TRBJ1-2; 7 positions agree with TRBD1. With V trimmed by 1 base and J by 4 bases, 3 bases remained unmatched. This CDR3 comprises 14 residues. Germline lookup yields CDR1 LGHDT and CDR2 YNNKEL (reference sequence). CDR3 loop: CASSQATGPYGYTF. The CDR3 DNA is TGTGCCAGCAGCCAAGCGACAGGGCCCTATGGCTACACCTTC.

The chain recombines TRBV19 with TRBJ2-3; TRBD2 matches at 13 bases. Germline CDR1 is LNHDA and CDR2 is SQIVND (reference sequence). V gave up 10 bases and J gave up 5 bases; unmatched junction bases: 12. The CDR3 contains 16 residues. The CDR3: CATEKTSGGAVDTQYF. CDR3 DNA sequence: TGTGCCACCGAGAAAACTAGCGGGGGGGCCGTAGATACGCAGTATTTT.

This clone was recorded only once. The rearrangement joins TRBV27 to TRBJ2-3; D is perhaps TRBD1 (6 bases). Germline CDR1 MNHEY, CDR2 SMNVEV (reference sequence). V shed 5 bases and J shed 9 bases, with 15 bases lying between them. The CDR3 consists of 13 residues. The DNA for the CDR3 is TGTGCCAGCAGTCCCACAGGGTCGAAAACGCAGTATTTT. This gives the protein CASSPTGSKTQYF.

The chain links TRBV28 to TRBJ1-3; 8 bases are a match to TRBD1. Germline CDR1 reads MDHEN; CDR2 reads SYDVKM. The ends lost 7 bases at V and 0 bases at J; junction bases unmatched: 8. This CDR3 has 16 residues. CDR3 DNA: TGTGCCAGCACCAAAAGAACAGGGGGCTCTGGAAACACCATATATTTT. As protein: CASTKRTGGSGNTIYF.

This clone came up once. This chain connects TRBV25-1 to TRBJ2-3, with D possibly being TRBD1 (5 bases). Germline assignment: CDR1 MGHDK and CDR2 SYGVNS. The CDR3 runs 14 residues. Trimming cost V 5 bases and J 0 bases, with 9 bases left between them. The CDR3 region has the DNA TGTGCCAGCAGTTCAGGGTATAGCACAGATACGCAGTATTTT. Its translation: CASSSGYSTDTQYF. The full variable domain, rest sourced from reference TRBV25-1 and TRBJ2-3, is EADIYQTPRYLVIGTGKKITLECSQTMGHDKMYWYQQDPGMELHLIHYSYGVNSTEKGDLSSESTVSRIRTEHFPLTLESARPSHTSQYLCASSSGYSTDTQYFGPGTRLTVL.

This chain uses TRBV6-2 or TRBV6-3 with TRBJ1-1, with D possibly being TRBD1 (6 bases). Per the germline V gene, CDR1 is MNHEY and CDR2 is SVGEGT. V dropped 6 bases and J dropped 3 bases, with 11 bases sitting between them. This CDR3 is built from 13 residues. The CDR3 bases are TGTGCCAGCAGCCCCACAGGGTACACTGAAGCTTTCTTT. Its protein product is CASSPTGYTEAFF.

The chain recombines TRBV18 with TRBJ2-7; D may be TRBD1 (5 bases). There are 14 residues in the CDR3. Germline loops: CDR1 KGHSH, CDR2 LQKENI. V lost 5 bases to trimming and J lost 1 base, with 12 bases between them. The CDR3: CASSYLGRSYEQYF. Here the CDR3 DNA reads TGTGCCAGCTCATATCTGGGGCGTTCCTACGAGCAGTACTTC. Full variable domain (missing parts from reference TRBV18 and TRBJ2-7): NAGVMQNPRHLVRRRGQEARLRCSPMKGHSHVYWYRQLPEEGLKFMVYLQKENIIDESGMPKERFSAEFPKEGPSILRIQQVVRGDSAAYFCASSYLGRSYEQYFGPGTRLTVT.

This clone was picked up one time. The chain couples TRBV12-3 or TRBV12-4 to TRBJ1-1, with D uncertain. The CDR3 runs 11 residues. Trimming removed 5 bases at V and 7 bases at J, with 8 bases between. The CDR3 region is CASSLSGEAFF. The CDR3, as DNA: TGTGCCAGCAGTCTCAGCGGTGAAGCTTTCTTT.

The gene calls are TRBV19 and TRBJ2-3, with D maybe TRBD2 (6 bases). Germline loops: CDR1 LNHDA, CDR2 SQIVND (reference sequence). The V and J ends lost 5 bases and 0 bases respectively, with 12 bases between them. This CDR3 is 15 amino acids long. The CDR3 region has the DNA TGTGCCAGTAGTTCGACCGGGACTAGCACAGATACGCAGTATTTT. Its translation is CASSSTGTSTDTQYF.

The CDR3 protein is CASRDTGELGRSYTF. CDR3 sequence (DNA): TGTGCCAGCAGGGATACAGGGGAACTTGGCCGGAGCTACACCTTC. V gene TRBV5-6 combines with J gene TRBJ1-2; 7 bases line up with TRBD1. The CDR3 has 15 amino acids. Trimming took 5 bases from V and 9 from J; bases not matched to a gene: 16. Germline lookup yields CDR1 SGHDT and CDR2 YYEEEE.

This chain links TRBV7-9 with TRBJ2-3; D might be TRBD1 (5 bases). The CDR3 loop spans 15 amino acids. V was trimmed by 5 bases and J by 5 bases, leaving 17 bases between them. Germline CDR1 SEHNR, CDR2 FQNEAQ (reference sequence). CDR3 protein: CASSPKNRLGDTQYF. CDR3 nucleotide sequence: TGTGCCAGCAGCCCAAAGAACAGGTTGGGAGATACGCAGTATTTT.

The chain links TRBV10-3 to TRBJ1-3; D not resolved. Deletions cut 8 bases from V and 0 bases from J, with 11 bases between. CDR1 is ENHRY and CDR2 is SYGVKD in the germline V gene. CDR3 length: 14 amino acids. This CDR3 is CAIASGSSGNTIYF. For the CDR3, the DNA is TGTGCCATCGCGTCAGGCAGCTCTGGAAACACCATATATTTT.

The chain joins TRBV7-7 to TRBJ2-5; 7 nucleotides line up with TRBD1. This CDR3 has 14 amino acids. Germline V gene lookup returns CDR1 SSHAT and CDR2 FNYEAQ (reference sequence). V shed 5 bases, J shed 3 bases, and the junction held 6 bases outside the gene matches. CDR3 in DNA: TGTGCCAGCAGCCCTACAGGGGCGGAAGAGACCCAGTACTTC. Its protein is CASSPTGAEETQYF. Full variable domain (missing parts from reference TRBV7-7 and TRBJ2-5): GAGVSQSPRYKVTKRGQDVTLRCDPISSHATLYWYQQALGQGPEFLTYFNYEAQPDKSGLPSDRFSAERPEGSISTLTIQRTEQRDSAMYRCASSPTGAEETQYFGPGTRLLVL.

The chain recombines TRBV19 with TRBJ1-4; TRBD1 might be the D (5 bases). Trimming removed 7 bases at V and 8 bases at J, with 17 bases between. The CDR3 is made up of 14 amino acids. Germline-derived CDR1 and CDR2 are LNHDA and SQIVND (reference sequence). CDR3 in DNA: TGTGCCAGTAATCTGGGGGGGGGTCGAGAAAAACTGTTTTTT. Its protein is CASNLGGGREKLFF.

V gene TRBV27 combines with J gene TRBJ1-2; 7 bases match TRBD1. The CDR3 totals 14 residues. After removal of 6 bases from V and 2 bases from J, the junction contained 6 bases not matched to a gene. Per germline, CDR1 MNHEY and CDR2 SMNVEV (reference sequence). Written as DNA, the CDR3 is TGTGCCAGCAGCGGGCAGGGGGGAAACTATGGCTACACCTTC. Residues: CASSGQGGNYGYTF.

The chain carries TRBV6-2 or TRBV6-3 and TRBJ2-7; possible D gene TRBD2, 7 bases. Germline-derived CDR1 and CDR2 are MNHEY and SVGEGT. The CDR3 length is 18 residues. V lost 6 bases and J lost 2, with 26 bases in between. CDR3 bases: TGTGCCAGCAGCGATATCGAGGGGGGGGGCGGTCGACCCTACGAGCAGTACTTC. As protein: CASSDIEGGGGRPYEQYF.

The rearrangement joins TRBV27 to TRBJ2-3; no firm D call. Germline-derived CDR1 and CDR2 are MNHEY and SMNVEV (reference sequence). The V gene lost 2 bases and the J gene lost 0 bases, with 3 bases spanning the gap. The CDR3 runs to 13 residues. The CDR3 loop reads CASSLQSTDTQYF. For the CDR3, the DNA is TGTGCCAGCAGTTTACAAAGCACAGATACGCAGTATTTT.

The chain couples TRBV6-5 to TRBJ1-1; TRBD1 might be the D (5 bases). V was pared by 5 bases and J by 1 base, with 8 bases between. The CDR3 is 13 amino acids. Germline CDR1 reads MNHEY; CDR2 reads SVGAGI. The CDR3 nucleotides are TGTGCCAGCAGTCGTGGGGCGAACACTGAAGCTTTCTTT. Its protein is CASSRGANTEAFF.